This T cell receptor (beta chain) was recovered during a study of blood T cell repertoires in COVID-19. Across the study: From T cells, B-cell-depleted T cells, or PBMCs came the material, which was cDNA or gDNA.

The age range of participants was about 18 to 100 years, with residence in about 25 US areas. Recovered status applied to Cohort 3 donors who had two consecutive negative PCRs. It also applied to those with clearance or with symptom resolution. Original analysis: Estimation of nucleated cell counts was performed using reference gene primer amplification. Sequencing used immunoSEQ multiplex PCR; TCRdb keeps in-frame clones, though not all of them. The V and J calls and clone size are taken from that table; D and trimming were inferred from the DNA. This table has around 200,000 clones, 75% to 90% appearing once. The V gene end was trimmed by 6 bases and the J gene end by 2 bases; junction bases not matched to a gene: 6. The CDR3 is 14 residues long. Germline assignment: CDR1 LNHDA and CDR2 SQIVND (reference sequence).

The sample taken for sequencing was PBMCs or T cells enriched from blood (not recorded which). The rearrangement links TRBV19 to TRBJ1-2, with 7 nucleotides matching TRBD1. The origin of this receptor is a woman between 18 and 29 years old who had recovered from COVID-19. The CDR3 DNA follows: TGTGCCAGTAGCCCCACGGACAGGAACTATGGCTACACCTTC. It codes for CASSPTDRNYGYTF.